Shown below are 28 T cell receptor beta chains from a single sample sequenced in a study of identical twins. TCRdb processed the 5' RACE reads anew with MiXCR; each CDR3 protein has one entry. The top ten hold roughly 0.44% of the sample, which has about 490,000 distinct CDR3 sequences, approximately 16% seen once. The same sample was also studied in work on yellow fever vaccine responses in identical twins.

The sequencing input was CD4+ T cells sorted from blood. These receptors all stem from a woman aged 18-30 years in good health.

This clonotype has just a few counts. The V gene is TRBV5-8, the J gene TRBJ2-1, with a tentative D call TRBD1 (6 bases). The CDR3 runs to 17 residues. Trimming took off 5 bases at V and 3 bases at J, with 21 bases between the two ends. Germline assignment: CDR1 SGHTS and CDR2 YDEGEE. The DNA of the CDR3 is TGTGCCAGCAGTGCGCAACAGGGCTCCAACAGCTACAATGAGCAGTTCTTC. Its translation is CASSAQQGSNSYNEQFF.

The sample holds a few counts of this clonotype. This chain's CDR3 is CASSYAGWSYEQYV. The DNA for the CDR3 is TGTGCCAGCAGTTACGCAGGGTGGTCCTACGAGCAGTACGTC. J is TRBJ2-7 and V is TRBV6-2 or TRBV6-3; a possible D gene is TRBD1 (5 bases). V was clipped by 2 bases and J by 1 base, with 9 bases between them. Germline V gives CDR1 MNHEY, CDR2 SVGEGT. This CDR3 spans 14 amino acids.

The CDR3 nucleotides read TGTGCCAGCACCAAAAGGCAAGGGTCGGGCAATGAGCAGTTCTTC. It is translated as CASTKRQGSGNEQFF. V is TRBV27 and J is TRBJ2-1; no clear D. V shed 7 bases and J shed 6 bases, with 19 bases lying between them. Germline loops: CDR1 MNHEY, CDR2 SMNVEV (reference sequence). This CDR3 is 15 amino acids long.

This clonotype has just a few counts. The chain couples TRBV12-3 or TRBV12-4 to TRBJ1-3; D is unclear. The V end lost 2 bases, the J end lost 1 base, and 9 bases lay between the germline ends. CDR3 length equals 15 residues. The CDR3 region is CASSLIGGSGNTIYF. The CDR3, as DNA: TGTGCCAGCAGTTTAATTGGAGGATCTGGAAACACCATATATTTT.

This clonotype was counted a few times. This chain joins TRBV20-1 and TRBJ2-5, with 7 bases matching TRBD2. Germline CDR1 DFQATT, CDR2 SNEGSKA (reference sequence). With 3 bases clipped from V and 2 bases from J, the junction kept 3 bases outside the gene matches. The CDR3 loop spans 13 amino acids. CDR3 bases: TGCAGTGCTAGCGGGGGGATACAAGAGACCCAGTACTTC. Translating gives CSASGGIQETQYF.

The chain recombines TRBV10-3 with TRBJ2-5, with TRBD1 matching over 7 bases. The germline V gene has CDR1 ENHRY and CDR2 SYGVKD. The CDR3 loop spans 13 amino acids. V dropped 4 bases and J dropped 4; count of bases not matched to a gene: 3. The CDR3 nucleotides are TGTGCCATCAGTGTAGGGGGCCCAGAGACCCAGTACTTC. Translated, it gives CAISVGGPETQYF.

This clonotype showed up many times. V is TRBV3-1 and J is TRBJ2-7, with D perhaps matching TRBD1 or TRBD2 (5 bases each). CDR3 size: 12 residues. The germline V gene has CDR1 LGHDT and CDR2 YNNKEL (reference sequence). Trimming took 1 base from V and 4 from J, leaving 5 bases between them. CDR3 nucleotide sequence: TGTGCCAGCAGCCAAGGGGGGTACGAGCAGTACTTC. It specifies CASSQGGYEQYF.

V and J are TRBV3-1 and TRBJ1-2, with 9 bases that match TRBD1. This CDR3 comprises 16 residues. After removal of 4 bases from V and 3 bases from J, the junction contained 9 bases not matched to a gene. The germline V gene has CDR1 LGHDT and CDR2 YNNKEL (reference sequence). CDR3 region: CASSRARTGADYGYTF. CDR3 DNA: TGTGCCAGCAGCCGGGCGAGGACAGGGGCGGACTATGGCTACACCTTC.

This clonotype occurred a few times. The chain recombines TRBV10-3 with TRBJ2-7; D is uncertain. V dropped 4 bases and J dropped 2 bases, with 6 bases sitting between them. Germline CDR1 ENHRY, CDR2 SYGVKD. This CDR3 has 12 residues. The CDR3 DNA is TGTGCCATCAGTGGGGCCACCTACGAGCAGTACTTC. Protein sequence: CAISGATYEQYF.

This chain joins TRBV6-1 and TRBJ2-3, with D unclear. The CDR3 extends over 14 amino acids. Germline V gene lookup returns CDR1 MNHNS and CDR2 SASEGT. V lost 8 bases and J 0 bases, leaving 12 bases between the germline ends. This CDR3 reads CASDLHGSTDTQYF. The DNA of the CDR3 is TGTGCCAGCGACCTGCATGGAAGCACAGATACGCAGTATTTT.

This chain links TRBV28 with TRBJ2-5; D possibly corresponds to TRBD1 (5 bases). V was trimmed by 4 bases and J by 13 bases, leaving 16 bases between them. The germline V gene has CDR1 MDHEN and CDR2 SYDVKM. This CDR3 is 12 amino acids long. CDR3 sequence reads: CASSSSGLNLYF. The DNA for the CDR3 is TGTGCCAGCAGTTCCTCAGGGTTGAACCTGTACTTC.

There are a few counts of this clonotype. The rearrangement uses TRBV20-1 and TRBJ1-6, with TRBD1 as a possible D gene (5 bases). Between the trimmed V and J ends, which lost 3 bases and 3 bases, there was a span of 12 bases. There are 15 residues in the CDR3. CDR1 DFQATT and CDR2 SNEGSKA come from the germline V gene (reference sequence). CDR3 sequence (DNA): TGCAGTGCTAGCGGTCAGGGAAGCTATAATTCACCCCTCCACTTT. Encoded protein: CSASGQGSYNSPLHF.

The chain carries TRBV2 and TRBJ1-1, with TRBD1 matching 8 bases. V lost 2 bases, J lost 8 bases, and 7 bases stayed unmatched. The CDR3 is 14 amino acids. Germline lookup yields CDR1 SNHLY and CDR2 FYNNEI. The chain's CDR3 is CASSEQGARGEAFF. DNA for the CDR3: TGTGCCAGCAGTGAACAGGGGGCGAGAGGGGAAGCTTTCTTT.

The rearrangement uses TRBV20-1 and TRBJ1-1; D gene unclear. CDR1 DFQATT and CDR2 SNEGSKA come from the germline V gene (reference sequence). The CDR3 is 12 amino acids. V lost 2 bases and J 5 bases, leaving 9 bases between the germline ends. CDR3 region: CSARREGTEAFF. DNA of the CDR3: TGCAGTGCTAGACGAGAAGGTACTGAAGCTTTCTTT.

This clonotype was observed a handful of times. The CDR3 sequence: CASSLDAGGPGELFF. In DNA form, the CDR3 reads TGTGCCAGCAGCTTAGACGCGGGAGGGCCCGGGGAGCTGTTTTTT. The rearrangement uses TRBV5-4 and TRBJ2-2; 9 bases are shared with TRBD2. V shed 2 bases, J shed 6 bases, and the junction held 5 bases outside the gene matches. The CDR3 is 15 residues long. The germline V gene encodes CDR1 SGHNT and CDR2 YYREEE (reference sequence).

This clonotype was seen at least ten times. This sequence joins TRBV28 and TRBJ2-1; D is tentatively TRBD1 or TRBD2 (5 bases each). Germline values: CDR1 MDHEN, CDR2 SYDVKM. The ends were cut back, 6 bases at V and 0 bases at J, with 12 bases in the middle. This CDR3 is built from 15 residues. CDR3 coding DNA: TGTGCCAGCAGACCGGGGACGGTCTCCTACAATGAGCAGTTCTTC. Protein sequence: CASRPGTVSYNEQFF.

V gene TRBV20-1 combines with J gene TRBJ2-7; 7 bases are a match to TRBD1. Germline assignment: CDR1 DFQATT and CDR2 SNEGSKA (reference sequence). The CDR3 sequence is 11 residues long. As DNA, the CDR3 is TGCTTCGGGACAGAGGGCCACGAGCAGTACGTC. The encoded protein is CFGTEGHEQYV.

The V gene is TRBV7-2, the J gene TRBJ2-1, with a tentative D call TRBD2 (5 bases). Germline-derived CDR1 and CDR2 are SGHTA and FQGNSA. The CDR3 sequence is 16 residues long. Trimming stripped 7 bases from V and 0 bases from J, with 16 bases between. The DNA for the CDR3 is TGTGCCAGCAAAACTCAGGCGGGTAGCTCCTACAATGAGCAGTTCTTC. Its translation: CASKTQAGSSYNEQFF.

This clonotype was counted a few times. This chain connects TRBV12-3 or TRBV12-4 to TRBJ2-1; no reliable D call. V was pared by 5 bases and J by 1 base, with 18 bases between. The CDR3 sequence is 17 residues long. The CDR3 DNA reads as TGTGCCAGCAGTCCGATCCCACGGAAAACTTCCTACAATGAGCAGTTCTTC. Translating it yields CASSPIPRKTSYNEQFF.

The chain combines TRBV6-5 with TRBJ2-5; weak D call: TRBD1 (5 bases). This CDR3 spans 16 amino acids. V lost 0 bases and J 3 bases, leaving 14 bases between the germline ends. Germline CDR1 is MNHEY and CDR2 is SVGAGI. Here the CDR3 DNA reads TGTGCCAGCAGTTACTCGACAGCTACCACCAAAGAGACCCAGTACTTC. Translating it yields CASSYSTATTKETQYF.

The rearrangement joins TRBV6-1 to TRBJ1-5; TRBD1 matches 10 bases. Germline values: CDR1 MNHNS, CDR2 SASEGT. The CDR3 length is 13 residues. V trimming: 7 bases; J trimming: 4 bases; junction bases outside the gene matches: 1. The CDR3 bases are TGTGCCAGCAAGGGACAGGGGAATCAGCCCCAGCATTTT. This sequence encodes CASKGQGNQPQHF.

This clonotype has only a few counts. The CDR3 sequence is CASSQTFWTVPFYEQYF. The CDR3 DNA is TGTGCCAGCAGCCAGACTTTTTGGACAGTTCCCTTCTACGAGCAGTACTTC. The rearrangement uses TRBV7-2 and TRBJ2-7; maybe TRBD1 (6 bases). Germline-derived CDR1 and CDR2 are SGHTA and FQGNSA. V was cut by 5 bases and J by 3 bases, with 23 bases left in between. CDR3 length: 17 residues.

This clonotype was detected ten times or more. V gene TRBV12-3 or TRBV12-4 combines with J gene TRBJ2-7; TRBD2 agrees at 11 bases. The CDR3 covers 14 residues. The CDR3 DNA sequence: TGTGCCAGCAGTCTAGCGGGGGGCCACTACGAGCAGTACGTC. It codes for CASSLAGGHYEQYV.

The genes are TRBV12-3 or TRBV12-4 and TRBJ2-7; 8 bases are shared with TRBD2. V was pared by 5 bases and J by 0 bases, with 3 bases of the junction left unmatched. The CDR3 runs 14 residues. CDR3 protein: CASSPGLGSYEQYF. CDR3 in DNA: TGTGCCAGCAGTCCGGGACTAGGCTCCTACGAGCAGTACTTC.

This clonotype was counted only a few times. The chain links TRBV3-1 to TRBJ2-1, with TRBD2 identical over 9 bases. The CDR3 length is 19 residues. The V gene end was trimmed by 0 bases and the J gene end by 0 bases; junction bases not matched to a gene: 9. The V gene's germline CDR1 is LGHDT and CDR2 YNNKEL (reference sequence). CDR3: CASSQDLSGGRSSYNEQFF. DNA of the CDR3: TGTGCCAGCAGCCAAGATCTTAGCGGGGGCCGTAGCTCCTACAATGAGCAGTTCTTC.

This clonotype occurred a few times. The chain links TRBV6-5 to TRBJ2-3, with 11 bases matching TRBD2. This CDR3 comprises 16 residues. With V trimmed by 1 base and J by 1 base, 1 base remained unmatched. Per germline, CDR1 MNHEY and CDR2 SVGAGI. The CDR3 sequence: CASSYLLAGGTDTQYF. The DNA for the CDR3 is TGTGCCAGCAGTTACTTACTAGCGGGGGGCACAGATACGCAGTATTTT.

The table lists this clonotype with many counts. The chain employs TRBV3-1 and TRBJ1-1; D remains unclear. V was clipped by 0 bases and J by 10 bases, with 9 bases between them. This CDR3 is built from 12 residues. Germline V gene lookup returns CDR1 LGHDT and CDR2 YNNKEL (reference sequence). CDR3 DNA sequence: TGTGCCAGCAGCCAAGAGGGGAGCCCAGCTTTCTTT. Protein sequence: CASSQEGSPAFF. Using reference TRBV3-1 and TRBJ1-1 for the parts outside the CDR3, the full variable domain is DTAVSQTPKYLVTQMGNDKSIKCEQNLGHDTMYWYKQDSKKFLKIMFSYNNKELIINETVPNRFSPKSPDKAHLNLHINSLELGDSAVYFCASSQEGSPAFFGQGTRLTVV.

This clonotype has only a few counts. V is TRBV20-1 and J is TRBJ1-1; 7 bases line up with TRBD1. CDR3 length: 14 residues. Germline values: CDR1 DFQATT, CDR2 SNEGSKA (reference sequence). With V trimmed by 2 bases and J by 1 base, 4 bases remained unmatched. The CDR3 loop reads CSARRGQSNTEAFF. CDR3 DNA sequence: TGCAGTGCTAGAAGGGGACAGTCGAACACTGAAGCTTTCTTT.